The rows below give T cell receptor beta chains drawn from one sample of a study of a mutant IDH1 vaccine in newly diagnosed glioma. These receptors are not linked to any known antigen. The data were produced by immunoSEQ multiplex PCR, yet TCRdb's version contains in-frame clones alone and is incomplete. The sample consists of tens of thousands of clones, roughly 82% of them appearing once. This material consisted of PBMCs, taken from a glioma patient whose treatment included an IDH1 peptide vaccine. The source is a man in his forties with glioma. Some clones in this sample may be carry-over from other donors' samples. CDR3s include the opening cysteine and the closing phenylalanine or tryptophan. Fields, in order: D gene, J gene, V gene, CDR3 length, CDR3 protein. D genes are given only for firm matches.

. TRBJ1-1 TRBV30 14 CAWSVRQGVTEAFF
TRBD1 TRBJ1-2 TRBV5-1 14 CASSSTGQSLRAHF
. TRBJ2-7 TRBV5-1 11 CASKGAYEQYF
. TRBJ1-3 TRBV19 15 CASSINANSGNTIYF
. TRBJ2-2 TRBV6-5 13 CASSRRGTGELFF
TRBD2 TRBJ2-2 TRBV12-5 18 CASGLVRPGGAIGGELFF
TRBD1 TRBJ2-1 TRBV13 14 CASSHTGQGNEQFF
. TRBJ1-6 TRBV4-2 14 CASSQEGLNSPLHF
. TRBJ2-3 TRBV6-1 14 CASRTDPRTDTQYF
. TRBJ1-1 TRBV13 15 CASSLLRLLDTEAFF
. TRBJ2-2 TRBV19 15 CASSIGRDGTGELFF
. TRBJ2-1 TRBV2 15 CASSEGGASYNEQFF
TRBD1 TRBJ1-3 TRBV7-9 17 CASSSFSGTGSGNTIYF
TRBD2 TRBJ2-7 TRBV2 15 CASSVRLAGAREQYF
TRBD1 TRBJ1-5 TRBV27 15 CASSPRDRANQPQHF
. TRBJ2-5 TRBV6-6 14 CASRGGKVRETQYF
. TRBJ1-1 TRBV7-3 14 CASSLKPGETEAFF
TRBD1 TRBJ1-1 TRBV18 16 CASSPRTGPVDTEAFF
. TRBJ1-1 TRBV6-1 13 CASILTGLTEAFF
. TRBJ1-5 TRBV19 16 CASSIFLDPRRQPQHF
. TRBJ2-3 TRBV7-9 15 CALTGGRASTDTQYF
. TRBJ1-5 TRBV7-9 15 CASSLDGHSNQPQHF
TRBD1 TRBJ1-6 TRBV28 15 CASSRGQGLHSPLHF
TRBD1 TRBJ2-1 TRBV7-3 15 CASSGQDSSYNEQFF
. TRBJ1-1 TRBV5-5 13 CASSWASNTEAFF
. TRBJ1-6 TRBV5-1 16 CASTLDRVENNSPLHF
TRBD2 TRBJ2-7 TRBV4-2 14 CASSLGGGSYEQYF
. TRBJ2-6 TRBV19 14 CASSYRELANVLTF
. TRBJ2-2 TRBV5-1 16 CASSTSMKANTGELFF
TRBD2 TRBJ2-5 TRBV9 17 CASSVGGLAGPQETQYF
. TRBJ2-3 TRBV29-1 12 CSVGSSTDTQYF
TRBD1 TRBJ1-2 TRBV6-1 14 CASSHPGQGLGYTF
. TRBJ1-2 TRBV2 12 CASSDLGRPRAF
TRBD1 TRBJ1-1 TRBV19 14 CASGAGTGDTEAFF
. TRBJ2-7 TRBV4-1 15 CASSRRLGQLPEQYF
. TRBJ1-2 TRBV30 15 CAWRGRRGTNYGYTF
. TRBJ1-1 TRBV6-1 15 CASSEKGRGNTEAFF
. TRBJ1-2 TRBV15 13 CATTLEGGYGYTF
. TRBJ2-1 TRBV4-1 16 CASSVIEGVGYNEQFF
. TRBJ1-1 TRBV18 16 CASSPTGSGQNTEAFF
. TRBJ2-3 TRBV29-1 13 CSVIKDSADTQYF
TRBD1 TRBJ1-1 TRBV19 13 CASSPGQGPEAFF
. TRBJ1-5 TRBV4-1 15 CASSQETKGNQPQHF
. TRBJ1-2 TRBV7-2 16 CASSLGPGRANYGYTF
TRBD1 TRBJ2-1 TRBV10-3 17 CAISLSDRGPPLDEQFF
. TRBJ1-2 TRBV9 13 CASSALQYYGYTF